Below, 11 T cell receptor beta chains from the same sample are listed, as sequenced in a study of cytomegalovirus exposure and HLA in healthy donors. PCR amplification relied on 60 Vbeta primers (plus 13 Jbeta primers). Clones were read by immunoSEQ multiplex PCR, and TCRdb kept only the in-frame ones, dropping some. Seen here are just over 150,000 clones, 80% observed once, and the top ten hold around 6.9%. Sequenced: PBMCs. Source of these receptors: a male donor in good health and CMV-seropositive.

The V and J genes are TRBV6-1 and TRBJ1-2; D uncertain. With 3 bases removed from V and 7 bases from J, the gap between germline ends came to 12 bases. Germline V gives CDR1 MNHNS, CDR2 SASEGT. This CDR3 region has 13 residues. The CDR3 nucleotides are TGTGCCAGCAGTGAGACACGGAGGGTTGGCTACACCTTC. Protein: CASSETRRVGYTF.

This rearrangement joins TRBV4-3 to TRBJ2-7; TRBD2 agrees at 8 bases. V shed 4 bases, J shed 0 bases, and the junction held 5 bases outside the gene matches. Germline V gene data show CDR1 as LGHNA and CDR2 as YSLEER. The CDR3 runs to 15 residues. As DNA, the CDR3 is TGCGCCAGCAGCCGAACACTAGCGGCCTCCTACGAGCAGTACTTC. Its translation is CASSRTLAASYEQYF.

The V call is TRBV5-4, the J call TRBJ1-4; D gene uncertain. With 4 bases removed from V and 7 bases from J, the gap between germline ends came to 17 bases. CDR1 is SGHNT and CDR2 is YYREEE in the germline V gene (reference sequence). This CDR3 contains 15 residues. CDR3 nucleotide sequence: TGTGCCAGCAGCCCCGGTGGAGGTGGTGGTGAAAAACTGTTTTTT. It specifies CASSPGGGGGEKLFF.

V and J are TRBV6-1 and TRBJ2-5; weak D call: TRBD2 (5 bases). Trimming took 7 bases from V and 7 from J, leaving 22 bases between them. This CDR3 has 15 residues. Germline V gene data show CDR1 as MNHNS and CDR2 as SASEGT. CDR3 loop: CASTPKGLAAGTQYF. The CDR3 bases are TGTGCCAGCACTCCCAAAGGGCTCGCTGCGGGGACCCAGTACTTC.

This chain links TRBV25-1 with TRBJ1-1; D is uncertain. The CDR3 runs to 18 residues. CDR1 MGHDK and CDR2 SYGVNS come from the germline V gene. Trimming removed 1 base from V and 4 bases from J, with 22 bases in between. The CDR3 nucleotides read TGTGCCAGCAGTGAATGGTCACCCCCCGGGTCCCGAGGCACTGAAGCTTTCTTT. Residues: CASSEWSPPGSRGTEAFF.

The gene calls are TRBV18 and TRBJ2-3; possibly TRBD1 for D (6 bases). The V and J ends lost 4 bases and 0 bases respectively, with 11 bases between them. Germline CDR1 is KGHSH and CDR2 is LQKENI. The CDR3 length is 15 residues. CDR3 in DNA: TGTGCCAGCTCACAACAGGGACCTAGCACAGATACGCAGTATTTT. Protein: CASSQQGPSTDTQYF. The full variable domain, with the rest looked up from reference TRBV18 and TRBJ2-3, is NAGVMQNPRHLVRRRGQEARLRCSPMKGHSHVYWYRQLPEEGLKFMVYLQKENIIDESGMPKERFSAEFPKEGPSILRIQQVVRGDSAAYFCASSQQGPSTDTQYFGPGTRLTVL.

This clone appeared a few times. J is TRBJ1-1 and V is TRBV5-1; D is unresolved. Trimming pared 1 base from V and 5 bases from J, leaving 9 bases between. Germline CDR1 SGHRS, CDR2 YFSETQ. The CDR3 runs 13 residues. As DNA, the CDR3 is TGCGCCAGCAGCTTGTCAGGAAGGACTGAAGCTTTCTTT. Translated: CASSLSGRTEAFF.

The chain is built from TRBV29-1 and TRBJ1-2; 9 nucleotides match TRBD1. Trimming cost V 1 base and J 0 bases; bases outside gene matches: 3. Germline V gives CDR1 SQVTM, CDR2 ANQGSEA. This CDR3 comprises 15 residues. Here the CDR3 DNA reads TGCAGCGTTGAAGTAAGGACAGGGGCTAACTATGGCTACACCTTC. Translated: CSVEVRTGANYGYTF.

The V gene is TRBV10-3, the J gene TRBJ2-1, with 9 bases that match TRBD2. CDR3 size: 17 residues. Germline V lookup: CDR1 ENHRY, CDR2 SYGVKD. V was pared by 0 bases and J by 5 bases, with 8 bases of the junction left unmatched. CDR3 residues: CAISESSGSGRDNEQFF. CDR3 DNA sequence: TGTGCCATCAGTGAGTCTTCGGGTAGCGGGAGAGACAATGAGCAGTTCTTC.

The CDR3, as DNA: TGTGCCAGCAGTCCCCTAGCGGGAGGGCCTAACACAGATACGCAGTATTTT. Its protein product is CASSPLAGGPNTDTQYF. V is TRBV28 and J is TRBJ2-3; TRBD2 matches at 12 bases. The ends lost 5 bases at V and 2 bases at J; junction bases unmatched: 8. CDR1 and CDR2 (germline): MDHEN, SYDVKM. The CDR3 totals 17 residues. Full variable domain (remainder filled in from reference TRBV28 and TRBJ2-3): DVKVTQSSRYLVKRTGEKVFLECVQDMDHENMFWYRQDPGLGLRLIYFSYDVKMKEKGDIPEGYSVSREKKERFSLILESASTNQTSMYLCASSPLAGGPNTDTQYFGPGTRLTVL.

This chain links TRBV7-8 with TRBJ2-1, with TRBD2 matching 11 bases. J lost 8 bases, V lost 4 bases, and 13 bases had no gene match. In germline, CDR1 is SGHVS, CDR2 FQNEAQ. This CDR3 comprises 17 residues. This CDR3 is CASSSVPGLAGGYEQFF. In DNA form, the CDR3 reads TGTGCCAGCAGCTCCGTTCCGGGGCTAGCGGGAGGCTATGAGCAGTTCTTC.